One sample yielded the 22 T cell receptor beta chains listed below, sequenced in a study of T cell responses to AZD1222 COVID-19 vaccine. Clones were sequenced by immunoSEQ multiplex PCR, and TCRdb holds only the in-frame ones, with some missing. Of tens of thousands of clones in the sample, around 89% are singletons; the top ten hold under 2%. Sequenced material: peripheral blood, taken on day 0 of AZD1222 vaccination. Source of these receptors: an adult in good health.

This clone turned up a few times. The chain employs TRBV28 and TRBJ2-1; TRBD2 matches at 12 bases. The CDR3 has 19 amino acids. From germline, CDR1 is MDHEN and CDR2 SYDVKM. V was pared by 9 bases and J by 5 bases, with 20 bases of the junction left unmatched. CDR3 sequence (DNA): TGTGCCAGTACACAGGTAGGACTAGCGGGAAGTAATTCCCACAATGAGCAGTTCTTC. Residues: CASTQVGLAGSNSHNEQFF.

This rearrangement joins TRBV2 to TRBJ1-2; possible D gene TRBD1, 5 bases. Germline CDR1 is SNHLY and CDR2 is FYNNEI. V was trimmed by 6 bases and J by 8 bases, leaving 28 bases between them. CDR3 size: 17 residues. CDR3 in amino acids: CASSEYPIPGPKGGYTF. Here the CDR3 DNA reads TGTGCCAGCAGCGAATATCCCATTCCGGGGCCCAAGGGGGGCTACACCTTC.

This clone has only one observation. The chain couples TRBV29-1 to TRBJ2-1; 13 bases are a match to TRBD2. The V gene's germline CDR1 is SQVTM and CDR2 ANQGSEA. This CDR3 is built from 14 residues. V lost 7 bases to trimming and J lost 8 bases; unmatched junction nucleotides: 8. Here the CDR3 DNA reads TGCAGCGCGGAGGGACTAGCGGGATTTTATGAGCAGTTCTTC. It specifies CSAEGLAGFYEQFF.

In the case of this clone: One end of the junction fails to match germline, which may point to a read error. The gene calls are TRBV30 and TRBJ1-4; D is perhaps TRBD1 (6 bases). The V gene's germline CDR1 is GTSNPN and CDR2 SVGIG (reference sequence). The CDR3 contains 13 residues. The CDR3 coding sequence is TGTGCCTGGAGTTCGGGGGCTAACGAAAAACTGTTTTTT. Its translation: CAWSSGANEKLFF.

This clone was seen just once. The chain links TRBV4-2 to TRBJ2-7, with D unclear. The CDR3 runs 15 residues. From germline, CDR1 is LGHNA and CDR2 YNFKEQ. The germline V and J ends were trimmed by 0 bases and 2 bases, with 11 bases remaining between them. The CDR3 sequence: CASSQDVSVPYEQYF. DNA of the CDR3: TGTGCCAGCAGCCAAGATGTTTCCGTACCCTACGAGCAGTACTTC.

This clone was counted between two and nine times. The chain is built from TRBV11-3 and TRBJ2-3; 7 nucleotides agree with TRBD2. CDR3 length: 16 residues. From germline, CDR1 is SGHNT and CDR2 YENEEA. Trimming took 4 bases from V and 5 from J; bases not matched to a gene: 12. CDR3 bases: TGTGCCAGCAGCTCCCCACAGCTGGGGGGGGGAGATACGCAGTATTTT. Its protein is CASSSPQLGGGDTQYF.

The V and J genes are TRBV28 and TRBJ1-2; D is unclear. This CDR3 is 15 amino acids long. The ends were cut back, 6 bases at V and 4 bases at J, with 18 bases in the middle. Germline values: CDR1 MDHEN, CDR2 SYDVKM. The CDR3 nucleotides read TGTGCCAGCAGCCTCAGAAGAGGAGTAGTCTATGGCTACACCTTC. Protein: CASSLRRGVVYGYTF.

The gene calls are TRBV19 and TRBJ2-2; D is unclear. The CDR3 extends over 13 amino acids. V was pared by 4 bases and J by 0 bases, with 3 bases between. Germline V gene sequence: CDR1 LNHDA, CDR2 SQIVND (reference sequence). The CDR3 DNA is TGTGCCAGTAGTAACGCGAACACCGGGGAGCTGTTTTTT. It encodes CASSNANTGELFF.

This CDR3 is CATSSDHPTGSYQPQHF. Here the CDR3 DNA reads TGTGCCACCAGCAGCGACCACCCGACAGGCTCGTATCAGCCCCAGCATTTT. The chain is built from TRBV15 and TRBJ1-5, with D possibly being TRBD1 (6 bases). With 3 bases removed from V and 5 bases from J, the gap between germline ends came to 20 bases. This CDR3 is 17 amino acids long. The germline CDR1 and CDR2 sequences are LNHNV and YYDKDF (reference sequence).

The genes are TRBV3-1 (or the pseudogene TRBV3-2) and TRBJ1-1; D is unclear. CDR3 length: 13 amino acids. The germline V gene has CDR1 LGHDT and CDR2 YNNKEL (reference sequence). V was clipped by 1 base and J by 1 base, with 4 bases between them. In nucleotides, the CDR3 is TGTGCCAGCAGCCAAGCAGGGAACACTGAAGCTTTCTTT. Translation gives CASSQAGNTEAFF.

The J gene is TRBJ1-2, the V gene TRBV3-1 (or the pseudogene TRBV3-2), with D possibly TRBD1 on 6 matching bases. The CDR3 sequence is 16 residues long. Germline CDR1 is LGHDT and CDR2 is YNNKEL (reference sequence). The V and J ends lost 5 bases and 5 bases respectively, with 21 bases between them. The CDR3 DNA is TGTGCCAGCAGCACCCCCGGACAGACAAACCCTTATGGCTACACCTTC. Translation gives CASSTPGQTNPYGYTF.

The chain employs TRBV2 and TRBJ2-1, with TRBD2 matching 12 bases. This CDR3 contains 16 residues. Germline V lookup: CDR1 SNHLY, CDR2 FYNNEI. After removal of 4 bases from V and 9 bases from J, the junction contained 10 bases not matched to a gene. In DNA, the CDR3 is TGTGCCAGCAGTGTTCGACTAGCGGGAGCTTATGGTGAGCAGTTCTTC. Its protein product is CASSVRLAGAYGEQFF.

The chain combines TRBV7-6 with TRBJ2-5; tentatively, D is TRBD1 (5 bases). With 4 bases removed from V and 2 bases from J, the gap between germline ends came to 17 bases. Germline lookup yields CDR1 SGHVS and CDR2 FNYEAQ. This CDR3 has 16 residues. The CDR3 spells CASSSPLRDSQETQYF. The CDR3 nucleotides are TGTGCCAGCAGCTCCCCCTTACGAGACAGTCAAGAGACCCAGTACTTC.

The genes are TRBV2 and TRBJ1-1, with D perhaps TRBD1 (5 bases). The CDR3 runs to 12 residues. The V gene's germline CDR1 is SNHLY and CDR2 FYNNEI. Trimming took off 9 bases at V and 10 bases at J, with 18 bases between the two ends. This chain's CDR3 is CASGGPLQGAFF. The CDR3, as DNA: TGTGCCAGTGGAGGGCCCCTCCAGGGAGCTTTCTTT.

This chain uses TRBV5-1 with TRBJ2-7, with D tentatively TRBD1 (6 bases). This CDR3 has 13 residues. Germline V gene lookup returns CDR1 SGHRS and CDR2 YFSETQ. V lost 4 bases and J 7 bases, leaving 15 bases between the germline ends. The CDR3 DNA is TGCGCCAGCAGCGCGCGCCCAGGGGAAGAGCAGTACTTC. Amino acid sequence: CASSARPGEEQYF.

This sequence joins TRBV18 and TRBJ2-7; TRBD1 is a possible D gene (6 bases). Germline V gene lookup returns CDR1 KGHSH and CDR2 LQKENI. Trimming left V 3 bases short and J 3 bases short, with 15 bases between. This CDR3 spans 15 amino acids. The CDR3 sequence: CASSPMGAQGYEQYF. Written as DNA, the CDR3 is TGTGCCAGCTCACCCATGGGGGCGCAGGGCTACGAGCAGTACTTC.

The chain combines TRBV30 with TRBJ1-2; 7 positions match TRBD1. The germline V gene encodes CDR1 GTSNPN and CDR2 SVGIG (reference sequence). This CDR3 has 15 residues. Germline trimming cut 3 bases from V and 5 bases from J; bases unmatched to any gene: 12. CDR3 coding DNA: TGTGCCTGGAGGGGGGGTACTCGGGACAGATATGGCTACACCTTC. Encoded protein: CAWRGGTRDRYGYTF.

The V gene is TRBV5-4, the J gene TRBJ1-1; TRBD1 is a possible D gene (6 bases). Germline V lookup: CDR1 SGHNT, CDR2 YYREEE (reference sequence). This CDR3 region has 16 residues. V shed 0 bases and J shed 5 bases, with 17 bases lying between them. In DNA form, the CDR3 reads TGTGCCAGCAGCTTGGTCCCGTACGGGGGGCCAACTGAAGCTTTCTTT. Its translation is CASSLVPYGGPTEAFF.

This clone was seen a handful of times. The chain employs TRBV19 and TRBJ2-3; the match to TRBD2 covers 15 bases. This CDR3 region has 19 residues. Germline trimming cut 5 bases from V and 0 bases from J; bases unmatched to any gene: 9. Germline CDR1 is LNHDA and CDR2 is SQIVND (reference sequence). This chain's CDR3 is CASSQTGTSGRLSTDTQYF. Written as DNA, the CDR3 is TGTGCCAGTAGTCAAACCGGGACTAGCGGGAGGCTTAGCACAGATACGCAGTATTTT.

The gene calls are TRBV27 and TRBJ1-6; TRBD1 might be the D (5 bases). The CDR3 spans 15 residues. V was cut by 2 bases and J by 8 bases, with 13 bases left in between. Germline V gene sequence: CDR1 MNHEY, CDR2 SMNVEV (reference sequence). The CDR3 bases are TGTGCCAGCAGTTTAAACTTGGGGGAATATTCACCCCTCCACTTT. Amino acid sequence: CASSLNLGEYSPLHF.

This chain joins TRBV29-1 and TRBJ1-2; D is unresolved. CDR3 length: 13 amino acids. Germline loops: CDR1 SQVTM, CDR2 ANQGSEA. Trimming shortened V by 3 bases and J by 4 bases, and 12 bases separated the two germline ends. CDR3 DNA sequence: TGCAGCGTTGAGGACGTGGGTCCCTATGGCTACACCTTC. Translation: CSVEDVGPYGYTF.

The J gene is TRBJ2-7, the V gene TRBV11-2; 7 positions agree with TRBD2. The J segment lost 2 bases and the V segment lost 7 bases, leaving 11 bases of the junction unmatched. Germline V gives CDR1 SGHAT, CDR2 FQNNGV. The length of the CDR3 is 15 residues. The CDR3, as DNA: TGTGCCAGCATCCACCTGGGAGGGCCGACCTACGAGCAGTACTTC. Its protein product is CASIHLGGPTYEQYF.